The 12 T cell receptor beta chains below come from one sample, sequenced in a study of shared clonotypes between healthy human individuals. Produced via immunoSEQ multiplex PCR; TCRdb's table is partial and in-frame only. The sample consists of around 2.3 million clones, around 95% of them appearing once. The specimen sequenced was naive CD4+ T cells sorted from blood. Noted subset: CD45RA+ positively selected. Every receptor here comes from a man younger than 35 in good health.

V is TRBV5-1 and J is TRBJ2-1; no clear D gene. The V and J ends lost 0 bases and 8 bases respectively, with 9 bases between them. The CDR3 is made up of 13 amino acids. The V gene's germline CDR1 is SGHRS and CDR2 YFSETQ. CDR3 region: CASSLEGWDEQFF. For the CDR3, the DNA is TGCGCCAGCAGCTTGGAAGGTTGGGATGAGCAGTTCTTC.

The rearrangement links TRBV30 to TRBJ1-2, with 8 bases aligning to TRBD1. From germline, CDR1 is GTSNPN and CDR2 SVGIG (reference sequence). Trimming cost V 4 bases and J 5 bases; bases outside gene matches: 12. This CDR3 contains 15 residues. CDR3 protein: CAWIVSPGGAYGYTF. The DNA of the CDR3 is TGTGCCTGGATCGTTAGTCCAGGGGGCGCTTATGGCTACACCTTC.

V is TRBV6-6 and J is TRBJ1-2; D call uncertain. The length of the CDR3 is 11 residues. The V end lost 8 bases, the J end lost 2 bases, and 6 bases lay between the germline ends. Per germline, CDR1 MNHNY and CDR2 SVGAGI (reference sequence). In nucleotides, the CDR3 is TGTGCCAGCCGCGAGAACTATGGCTACACCTTC. It yields the protein CASRENYGYTF.

The chain uses TRBV29-1 and TRBJ1-2; D remains unclear. V was cut by 7 bases and J by 1 base, with 10 bases left in between. The V gene's germline CDR1 is SQVTM and CDR2 ANQGSEA. CDR3 size: 12 residues. The CDR3 DNA is TGCAGCGCGCTTGGAGATAACTATGGCTACACCTTC. This gives the protein CSALGDNYGYTF.

The rearrangement links TRBV6-5 to TRBJ2-7; possible D gene TRBD2, 6 bases. The germline V gene encodes CDR1 MNHEY and CDR2 SVGAGI. Between the trimmed V and J ends, which lost 8 bases and 0 bases, there was a span of 17 bases. The CDR3 is made up of 15 amino acids. In DNA form, the CDR3 reads TGTGCCAGCGGTGGGGCTAGCGCCACCTCCTACGAGCAGTACTTC. Its protein is CASGGASATSYEQYF.

The rearrangement joins TRBV19 to TRBJ2-1; 10 bases are shared with TRBD2. The CDR3 extends over 16 amino acids. V lost 3 bases and J lost 6; bases outside the gene matches: 8. The germline gives CDR1 LNHDA, CDR2 SQIVND (reference sequence). CDR3 nucleotide sequence: TGTGCCAGTAGTATTTTCGGAAGCGGGAGGGTCAATGAGCAGTTCTTC. Encoded protein: CASSIFGSGRVNEQFF.

The rearrangement uses TRBV29-1 and TRBJ2-5, with 11 bases identical to TRBD1. This CDR3 is 15 amino acids long. V dropped 0 bases and J dropped 5; count of bases not matched to a gene: 5. The germline V gene encodes CDR1 SQVTM and CDR2 ANQGSEA. The DNA for the CDR3 is TGCAGCGTTGAAGAATGGACAGGGGGCCGTGAGACCCAGTACTTC. This translates into CSVEEWTGGRETQYF.

CDR3 protein: CSVRTGLGQPQHF. The CDR3 DNA sequence: TGCAGCGTGCGGACAGGGTTAGGTCAGCCCCAGCATTTT. The chain uses TRBV29-1 and TRBJ1-5; TRBD1 aligns across 8 bases. The CDR3 has 13 amino acids. Per the germline V gene, CDR1 is SQVTM and CDR2 is ANQGSEA. Trimming cost V 6 bases and J 6 bases; bases outside gene matches: 7.

This clone appeared once. The CDR3 is CASSEAVPSRSGRTEAFF. DNA of the CDR3: TGTGCCAGCAGTGAAGCCGTTCCCTCGAGGTCAGGGAGGACTGAAGCTTTCTTT. This rearrangement joins TRBV6-1 to TRBJ1-1, with D possibly being TRBD1 (5 bases). CDR3 length: 18 residues. The V gene's germline CDR1 is MNHNS and CDR2 SASEGT. V was cut by 0 bases and J by 5 bases, with 22 bases left in between.

The chain links TRBV6-1 to TRBJ2-5; 7 bases agree with TRBD1. The germline gives CDR1 MNHNS, CDR2 SASEGT. The CDR3 sequence is 14 residues long. V gave up 4 bases and J gave up 2 bases; unmatched junction bases: 4. The DNA for the CDR3 is TGTGCCAGCAGTGTTTACAGGGGACAAGAGACCCAGTACTTC. Translating gives CASSVYRGQETQYF.

This chain connects TRBV7-9 to TRBJ2-7; 12 bases fit TRBD2. The V gene end was trimmed by 4 bases and the J gene end by 3 bases; junction bases not matched to a gene: 4. From germline, CDR1 is SEHNR and CDR2 FQNEAQ (reference sequence). The CDR3 runs to 15 residues. The CDR3 loop is CASSSRTSGIYEQYF. The CDR3 DNA reads TGTGCCAGCAGCTCCCGGACTAGCGGGATCTACGAGCAGTACTTC.

V is TRBV4-3 and J is TRBJ2-7; D gene ambiguous. CDR1 is LGHNA and CDR2 is YSLEER in the germline V gene. Between the trimmed V and J ends, which lost 3 bases and 2 bases, there was a span of 14 bases. The CDR3 totals 15 residues. In DNA, the CDR3 is TGCGCCAGCAGCCAGTTGAACAGTAAAGCCTACGAGCAGTACTTC. Residues: CASSQLNSKAYEQYF.